This T cell receptor (beta chain) was recovered during a study of blood T cell repertoires in COVID-19. In the authors' methods: Counts of nucleated cells, estimated from reference gene primer amplification, were obtained. TCRdb's table, derived via immunoSEQ multiplex PCR, lists solely in-frame clones and lacks some. That table is the source of V, J and clone size, and D and trimming were worked out from the DNA. The data show 220,000 or so clones, with about 83% seen just once and approximately 2% held by the top ten. The CDR3 totals 16 residues. Germline trimming cut 3 bases from V and 1 base from J; bases unmatched to any gene: 7. In germline, CDR1 is GTSNPN, CDR2 SVGIG (reference sequence). This clone showed up many times. The recovered donors of Cohort 3 showed two negative PCRs, clearance, or symptom resolution.

The sequencing sample was made of PBMCs or T cells enriched from blood (not recorded which). This clonotype was obtained from a woman between 50 and 59 years old who had recovered from COVID-19. The chain employs TRBV30 and TRBJ2-2; 8 bases are a match to TRBD1. The CDR3 DNA reads TGTGCCTGGAGCCTAGGGACAGGAGGGAACACCGGGGAGCTGTTTTTT. It yields the protein CAWSLGTGGNTGELFF.